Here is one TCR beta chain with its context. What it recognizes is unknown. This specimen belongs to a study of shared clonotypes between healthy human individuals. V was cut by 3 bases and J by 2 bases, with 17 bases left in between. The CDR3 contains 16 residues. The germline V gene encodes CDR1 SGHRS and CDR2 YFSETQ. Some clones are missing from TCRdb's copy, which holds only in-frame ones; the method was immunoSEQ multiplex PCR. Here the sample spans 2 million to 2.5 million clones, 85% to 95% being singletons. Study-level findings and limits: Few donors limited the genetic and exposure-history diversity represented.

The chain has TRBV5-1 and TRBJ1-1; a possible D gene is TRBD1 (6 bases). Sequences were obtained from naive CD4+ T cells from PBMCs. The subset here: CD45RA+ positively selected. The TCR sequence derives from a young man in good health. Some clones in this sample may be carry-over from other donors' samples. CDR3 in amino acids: CASSSYSQGSNTEAFF. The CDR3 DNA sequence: TGCGCCAGCAGCTCATATTCACAGGGTTCCAACACTGAAGCTTTCTTT.